This T cell receptor beta chain was retrieved from a study of control samples from healthy donors and cancer patients. Libraries were prepared by immunoSEQ multiplex PCR; TCRdb keeps only in-frame clonotypes and omits some of them. In the table there are about 250,000 clones, 82% of which are singletons. V lost 5 bases, J lost 0 bases, and 8 bases lay in between. Germline V gene data show CDR1 as WNHNN and CDR2 as SYGVQD (reference sequence). The CDR3 contains 14 residues. This sequence joins TRBV10-1 and TRBJ1-3; D call uncertain. This clonotype was sampled from a woman aged 55-75 years with lung cancer. The sample taken for sequencing was PBMCs. The CDR3 sequence is CASSPDLSGNTIYF. The CDR3 region has the DNA TGCGCCAGCAGTCCGGACCTCTCTGGAAACACCATATATTTT.